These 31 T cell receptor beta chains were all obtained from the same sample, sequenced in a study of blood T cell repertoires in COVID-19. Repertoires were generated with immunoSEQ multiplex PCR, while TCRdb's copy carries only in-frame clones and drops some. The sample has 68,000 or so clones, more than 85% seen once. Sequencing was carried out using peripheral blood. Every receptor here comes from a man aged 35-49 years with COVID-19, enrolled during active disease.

The CDR3, as DNA: TGTGCCAGCAGTTTGAAGATAGGGGATGGCTACACCTTC. The encoded protein is CASSLKIGDGYTF. The chain carries TRBV12-3 or TRBV12-4 and TRBJ1-2, with TRBD1 as a possible D gene (5 bases). The V and J ends lost 3 bases and 6 bases respectively, with 11 bases between them. The CDR3 spans 13 residues.

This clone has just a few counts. CDR3 nucleotide sequence: TGTGCCAGCAGCCCTCTGCGCGAGGTTGGGGAGCAGTACTTC. It translates to CASSPLREVGEQYF. The chain joins TRBV11-2 to TRBJ2-7; D is ambiguous. This CDR3 contains 14 residues. V lost 5 bases to trimming and J lost 7 bases, with 18 bases between them. Germline values: CDR1 SGHAT, CDR2 FQNNGV.

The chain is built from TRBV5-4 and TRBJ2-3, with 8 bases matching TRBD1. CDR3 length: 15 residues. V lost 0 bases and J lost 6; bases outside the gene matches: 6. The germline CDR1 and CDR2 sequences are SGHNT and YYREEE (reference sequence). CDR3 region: CASSLEDRAMDTQYF. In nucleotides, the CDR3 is TGTGCCAGCAGCTTGGAGGACAGGGCAATGGATACGCAGTATTTT.

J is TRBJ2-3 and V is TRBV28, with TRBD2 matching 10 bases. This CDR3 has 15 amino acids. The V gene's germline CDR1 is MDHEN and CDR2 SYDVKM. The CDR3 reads CATSPSGGSTDTQYF. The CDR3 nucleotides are TGTGCAACCAGCCCTAGCGGGGGCAGCACAGATACGCAGTATTTT. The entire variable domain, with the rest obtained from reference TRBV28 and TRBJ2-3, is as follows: DVKVTQSSRYLVKRTGEKVFLECVQDMDHENMFWYRQDPGLGLRLIYFSYDVKMKEKGDIPEGYSVSREKKERFSLILESASTNQTSMYLCATSPSGGSTDTQYFGPGTRLTVL.

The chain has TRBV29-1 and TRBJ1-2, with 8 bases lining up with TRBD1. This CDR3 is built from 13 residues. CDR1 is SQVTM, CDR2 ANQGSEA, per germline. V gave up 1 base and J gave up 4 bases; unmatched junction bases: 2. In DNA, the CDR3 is TGCAGCGTTGAAGGGACAGGGCTCTATGGCTACACCTTC. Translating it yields CSVEGTGLYGYTF.

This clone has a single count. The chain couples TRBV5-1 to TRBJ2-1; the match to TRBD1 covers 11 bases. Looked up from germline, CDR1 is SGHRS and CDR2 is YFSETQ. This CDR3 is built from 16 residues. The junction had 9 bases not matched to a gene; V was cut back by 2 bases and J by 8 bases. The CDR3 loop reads CASSFLGQGAFDEQFF. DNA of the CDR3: TGCGCCAGCAGCTTCCTCGGACAGGGGGCCTTTGATGAGCAGTTCTTC. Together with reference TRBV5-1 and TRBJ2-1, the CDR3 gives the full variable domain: KAGVTQTPRYLIKTRGQQVTLSCSPISGHRSVSWYQQTPGQGLQFLFEYFSETQRNKGNFPGRFSGRQFSNSRSEMNVSTLELGDSALYLCASSFLGQGAFDEQFFGPGTRLTVL.

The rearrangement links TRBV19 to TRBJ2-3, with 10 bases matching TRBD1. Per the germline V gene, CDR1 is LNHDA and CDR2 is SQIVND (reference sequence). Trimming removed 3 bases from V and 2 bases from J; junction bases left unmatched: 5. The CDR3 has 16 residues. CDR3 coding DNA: TGTGCCAGTAGTATGTGGGACAGGGGAAACACAGATACGCAGTATTTT. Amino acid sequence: CASSMWDRGNTDTQYF.

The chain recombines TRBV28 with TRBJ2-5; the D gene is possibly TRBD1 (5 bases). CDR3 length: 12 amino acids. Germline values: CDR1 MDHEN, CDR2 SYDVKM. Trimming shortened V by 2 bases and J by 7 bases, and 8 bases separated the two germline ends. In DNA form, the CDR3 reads TGTGCCAGCAGTTTACAACAGGCGACCCAGTACTTC. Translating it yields CASSLQQATQYF. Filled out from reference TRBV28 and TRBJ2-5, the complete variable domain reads DVKVTQSSRYLVKRTGEKVFLECVQDMDHENMFWYRQDPGLGLRLIYFSYDVKMKEKGDIPEGYSVSREKKERFSLILESASTNQTSMYLCASSLQQATQYFGPGTRLLVL.

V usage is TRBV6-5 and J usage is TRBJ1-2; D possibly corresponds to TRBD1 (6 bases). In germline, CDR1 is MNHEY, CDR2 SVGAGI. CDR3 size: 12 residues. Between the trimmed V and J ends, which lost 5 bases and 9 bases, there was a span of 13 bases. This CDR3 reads CASSNRESSYTF. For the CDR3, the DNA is TGTGCCAGCAGTAACAGGGAGAGCAGCTACACCTTC.

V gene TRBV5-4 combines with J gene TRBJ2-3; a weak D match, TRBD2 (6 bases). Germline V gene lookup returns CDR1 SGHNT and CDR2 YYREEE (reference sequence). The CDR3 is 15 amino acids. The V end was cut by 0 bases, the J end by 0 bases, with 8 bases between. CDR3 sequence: CASSLGTTSTDTQYF. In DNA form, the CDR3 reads TGTGCCAGCAGCTTGGGGACTACCAGCACAGATACGCAGTATTTT.

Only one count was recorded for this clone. For the CDR3, the DNA is TGTGCCAGCAGCCCGCGAGGACAGGGGAGTGGTGGCTACACCTTC. This gives the protein CASSPRGQGSGGYTF. The chain links TRBV4-2 to TRBJ1-2; 9 bases line up with TRBD1. The germline gives CDR1 LGHNA, CDR2 YNFKEQ. J was trimmed by 7 bases and V by 4 bases; bases with no gene match: 10. The CDR3 totals 15 residues.

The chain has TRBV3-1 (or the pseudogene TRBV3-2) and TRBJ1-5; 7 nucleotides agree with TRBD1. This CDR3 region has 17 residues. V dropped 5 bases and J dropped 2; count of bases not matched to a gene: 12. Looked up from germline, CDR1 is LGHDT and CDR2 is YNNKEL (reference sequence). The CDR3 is CASSAWTGPEGNQPQHF. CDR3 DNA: TGTGCCAGCAGCGCCTGGACAGGCCCTGAGGGCAATCAGCCCCAGCATTTT.

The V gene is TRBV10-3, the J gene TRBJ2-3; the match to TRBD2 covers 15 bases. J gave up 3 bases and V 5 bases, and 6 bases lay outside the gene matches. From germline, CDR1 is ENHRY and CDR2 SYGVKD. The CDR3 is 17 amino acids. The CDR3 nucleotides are TGTGCCATCAGTCCCGGACTAGCGGGGGGGGATACAGATACGCAGTATTTT. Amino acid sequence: CAISPGLAGGDTDTQYF.

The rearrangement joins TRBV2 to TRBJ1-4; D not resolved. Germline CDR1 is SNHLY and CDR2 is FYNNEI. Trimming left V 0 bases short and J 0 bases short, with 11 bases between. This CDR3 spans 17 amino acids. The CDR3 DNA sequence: TGTGCCAGCAGTGAAGCGGCAGGACTTGCAACTAATGAAAAACTGTTTTTT. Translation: CASSEAAGLATNEKLFF.

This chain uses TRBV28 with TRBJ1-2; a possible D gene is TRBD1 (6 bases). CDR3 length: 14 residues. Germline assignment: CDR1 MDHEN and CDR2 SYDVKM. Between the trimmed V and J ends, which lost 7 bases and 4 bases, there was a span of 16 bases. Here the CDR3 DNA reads TGTGCCAGCATTACGGGGGGCGCGGGCTATGGCTACACCTTC. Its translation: CASITGGAGYGYTF.

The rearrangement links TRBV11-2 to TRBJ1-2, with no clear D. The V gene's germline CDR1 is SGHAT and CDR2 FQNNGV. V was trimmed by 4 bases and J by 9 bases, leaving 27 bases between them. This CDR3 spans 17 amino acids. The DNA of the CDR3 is TGTGCCAGCAGCTCCCACGGGGTTCTGGATCGTTGGTCTAGCTACACCTTC. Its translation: CASSSHGVLDRWSSYTF.

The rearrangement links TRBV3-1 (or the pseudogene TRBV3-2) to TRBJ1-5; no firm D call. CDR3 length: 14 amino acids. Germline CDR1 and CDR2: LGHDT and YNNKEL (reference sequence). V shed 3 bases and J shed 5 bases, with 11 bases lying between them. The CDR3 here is CASSQGSQDQPQHF. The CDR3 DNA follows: TGTGCCAGCAGCCAGGGCTCCCAAGATCAGCCCCAGCATTTT.

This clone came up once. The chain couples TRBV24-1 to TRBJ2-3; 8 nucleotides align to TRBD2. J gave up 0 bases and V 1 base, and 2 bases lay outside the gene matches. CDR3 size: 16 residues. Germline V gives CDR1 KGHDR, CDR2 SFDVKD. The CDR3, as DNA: TGTGCCACCAGTGATTTACAGCGGGGGAGCACAGATACGCAGTATTTT. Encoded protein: CATSDLQRGSTDTQYF.

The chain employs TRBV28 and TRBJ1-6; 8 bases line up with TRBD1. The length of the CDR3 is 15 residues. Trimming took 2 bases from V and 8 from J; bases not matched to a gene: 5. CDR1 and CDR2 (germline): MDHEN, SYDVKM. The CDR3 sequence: CASSLRTGWDSPLHF. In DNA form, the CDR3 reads TGTGCCAGCAGTTTAAGGACAGGGTGGGATTCACCCCTCCACTTT.

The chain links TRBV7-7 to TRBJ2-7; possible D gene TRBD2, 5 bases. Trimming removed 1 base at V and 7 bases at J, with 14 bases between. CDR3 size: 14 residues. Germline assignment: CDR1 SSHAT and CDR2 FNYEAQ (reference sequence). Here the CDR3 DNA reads TGTGCCAGCAGCTTAGAGGCGGGTTCCGGGGAGCAGTACTTC. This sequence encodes CASSLEAGSGEQYF. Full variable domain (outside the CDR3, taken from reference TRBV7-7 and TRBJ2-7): GAGVSQSPRYKVTKRGQDVTLRCDPISSHATLYWYQQALGQGPEFLTYFNYEAQPDKSGLPSDRFSAERPEGSISTLTIQRTEQRDSAMYRCASSLEAGSGEQYFGPGTRLTVT.

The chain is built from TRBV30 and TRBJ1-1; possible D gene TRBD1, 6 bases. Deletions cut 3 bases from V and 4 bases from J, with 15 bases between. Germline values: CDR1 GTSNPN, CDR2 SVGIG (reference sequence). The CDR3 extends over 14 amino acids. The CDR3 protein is CAWRSGGAGTEAFF. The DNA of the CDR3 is TGTGCCTGGAGGTCGGGGGGCGCGGGCACTGAAGCTTTCTTT.

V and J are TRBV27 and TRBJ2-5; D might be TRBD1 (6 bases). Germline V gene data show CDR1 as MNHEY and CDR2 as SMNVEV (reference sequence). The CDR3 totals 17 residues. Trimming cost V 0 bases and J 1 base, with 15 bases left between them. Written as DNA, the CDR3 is TGTGCCAGCAGTTTATCAGCCGCGACAGGACTCCAAGAGACCCAGTACTTC. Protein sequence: CASSLSAATGLQETQYF.

CDR3 nucleotide sequence: TGTGCCAGCAGCCCAGGGGACAGGGCCTACCCCACCATATATTTT. Translated: CASSPGDRAYPTIYF. The chain uses TRBV7-9 and TRBJ1-3, with 9 bases fitting TRBD1. Germline V gene lookup returns CDR1 SEHNR and CDR2 FQNEAQ (reference sequence). The CDR3 contains 15 residues. V lost 5 bases, J lost 9 bases, and 11 bases stayed unmatched.

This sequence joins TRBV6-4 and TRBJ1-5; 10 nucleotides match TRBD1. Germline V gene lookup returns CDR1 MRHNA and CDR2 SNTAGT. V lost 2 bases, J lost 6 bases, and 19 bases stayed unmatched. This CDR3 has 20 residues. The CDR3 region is CASSDPPGQGRFWICQPQHF. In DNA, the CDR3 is TGTGCCAGCAGTGACCCTCCGGGACAGGGGAGATTTTGGATATGTCAGCCCCAGCATTTT.

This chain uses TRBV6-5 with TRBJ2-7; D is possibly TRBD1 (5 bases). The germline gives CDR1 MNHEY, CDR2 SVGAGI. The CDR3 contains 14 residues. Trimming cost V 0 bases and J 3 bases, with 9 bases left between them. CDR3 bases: TGTGCCAGCAGTTACTCGAAGGGGTTCTACGAGCAGTACTTC. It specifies CASSYSKGFYEQYF.

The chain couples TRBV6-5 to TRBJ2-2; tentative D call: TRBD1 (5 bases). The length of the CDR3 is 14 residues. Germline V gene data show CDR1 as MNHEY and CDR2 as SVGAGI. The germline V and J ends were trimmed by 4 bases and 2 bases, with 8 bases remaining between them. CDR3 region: CASSSDTNTGELFF. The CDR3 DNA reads TGTGCCAGCAGTTCGGACACTAACACCGGGGAGCTGTTTTTT.

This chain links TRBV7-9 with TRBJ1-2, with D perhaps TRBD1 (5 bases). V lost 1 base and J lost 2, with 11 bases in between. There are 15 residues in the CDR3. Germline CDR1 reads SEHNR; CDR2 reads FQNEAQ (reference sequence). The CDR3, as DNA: TGTGCCAGCAGCTTAGAGCCGGGGGGGAACTATGGCTACACCTTC. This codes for CASSLEPGGNYGYTF.

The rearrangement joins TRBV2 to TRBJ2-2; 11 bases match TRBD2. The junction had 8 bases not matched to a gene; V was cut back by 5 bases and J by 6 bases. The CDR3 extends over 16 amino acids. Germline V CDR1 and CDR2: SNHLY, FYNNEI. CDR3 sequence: CASSPHSGGAPGELFF. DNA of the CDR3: TGTGCCAGCAGTCCCCATAGCGGGGGGGCACCCGGGGAGCTGTTTTTT.

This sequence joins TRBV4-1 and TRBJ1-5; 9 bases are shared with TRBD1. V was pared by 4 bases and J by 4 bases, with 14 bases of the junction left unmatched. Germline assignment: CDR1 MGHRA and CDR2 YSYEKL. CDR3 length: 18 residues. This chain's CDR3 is CASSRVFEGDRANQPQHF. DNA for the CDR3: TGCGCCAGCAGCCGTGTATTCGAGGGGGACAGGGCAAATCAGCCCCAGCATTTT.

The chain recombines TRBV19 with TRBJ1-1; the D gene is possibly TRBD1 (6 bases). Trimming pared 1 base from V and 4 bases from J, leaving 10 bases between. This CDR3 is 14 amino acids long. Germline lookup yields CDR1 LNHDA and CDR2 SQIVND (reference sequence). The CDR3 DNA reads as TGTGCCAGTAGTATAGGCCCAGGGGTCACTGAAGCTTTCTTT. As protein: CASSIGPGVTEAFF.

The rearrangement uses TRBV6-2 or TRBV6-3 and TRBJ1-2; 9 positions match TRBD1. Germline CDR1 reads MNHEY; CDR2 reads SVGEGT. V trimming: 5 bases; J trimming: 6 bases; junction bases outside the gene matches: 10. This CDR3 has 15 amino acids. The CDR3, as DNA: TGTGCCAGCAGTAGCAACAGGGGGCGCCTGCATGGCTACACCTTC. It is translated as CASSSNRGRLHGYTF.